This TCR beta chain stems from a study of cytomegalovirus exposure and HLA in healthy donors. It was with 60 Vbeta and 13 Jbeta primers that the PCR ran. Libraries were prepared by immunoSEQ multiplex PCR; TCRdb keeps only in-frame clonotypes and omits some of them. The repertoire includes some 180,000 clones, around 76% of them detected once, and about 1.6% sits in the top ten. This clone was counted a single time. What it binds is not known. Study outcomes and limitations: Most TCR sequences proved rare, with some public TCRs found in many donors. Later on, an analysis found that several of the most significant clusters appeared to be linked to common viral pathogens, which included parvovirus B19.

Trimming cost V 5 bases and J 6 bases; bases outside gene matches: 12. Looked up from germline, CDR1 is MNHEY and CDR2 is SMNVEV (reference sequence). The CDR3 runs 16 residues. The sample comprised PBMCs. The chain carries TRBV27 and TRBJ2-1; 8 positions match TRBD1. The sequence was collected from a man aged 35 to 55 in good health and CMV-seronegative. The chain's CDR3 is CASSLRTGGVSNEQFF. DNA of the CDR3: TGTGCCAGCAGTCTCCGTACAGGGGGAGTGAGCAATGAGCAGTTCTTC.